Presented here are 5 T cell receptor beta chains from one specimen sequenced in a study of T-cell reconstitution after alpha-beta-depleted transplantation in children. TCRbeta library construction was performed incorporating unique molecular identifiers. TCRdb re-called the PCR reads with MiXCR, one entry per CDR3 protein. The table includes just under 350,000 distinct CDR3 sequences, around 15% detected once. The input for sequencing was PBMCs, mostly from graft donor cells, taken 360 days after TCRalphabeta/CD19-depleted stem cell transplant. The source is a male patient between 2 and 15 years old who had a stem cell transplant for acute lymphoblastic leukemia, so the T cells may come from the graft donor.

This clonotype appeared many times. DNA of the CDR3: TGCGCCAGCAGCCAACGGACTAGCTTCTACAATGAGCAGTTCTTC. Its translation is CASSQRTSFYNEQFF. V gene TRBV4-3 combines with J gene TRBJ2-1; 8 bases are a match to TRBD2. The CDR3 consists of 15 residues. Trimming took 2 bases from V and 3 from J; bases not matched to a gene: 3. Looked up from germline, CDR1 is LGHNA and CDR2 is YSLEER.

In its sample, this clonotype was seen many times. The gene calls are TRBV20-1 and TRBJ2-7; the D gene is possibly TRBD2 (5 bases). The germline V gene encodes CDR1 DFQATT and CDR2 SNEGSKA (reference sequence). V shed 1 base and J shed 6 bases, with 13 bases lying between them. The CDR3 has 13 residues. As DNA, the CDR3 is TGCAGTGCTAGAGTACCCCCTAGCTCCGAGCAGTACTTC. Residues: CSARVPPSSEQYF.

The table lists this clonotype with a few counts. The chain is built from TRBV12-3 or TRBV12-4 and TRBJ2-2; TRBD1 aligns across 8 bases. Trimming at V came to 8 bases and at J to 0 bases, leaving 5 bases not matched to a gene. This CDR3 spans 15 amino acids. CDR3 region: CASSMDRANTGELFF. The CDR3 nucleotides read TGTGCCAGCTCCATGGACAGGGCGAACACCGGGGAGCTGTTTTTT.

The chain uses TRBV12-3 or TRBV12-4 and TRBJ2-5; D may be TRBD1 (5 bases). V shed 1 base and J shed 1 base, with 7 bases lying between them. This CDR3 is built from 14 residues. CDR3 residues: CASSLGRAQETQYF. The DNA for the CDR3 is TGTGCCAGCAGTTTAGGCAGGGCCCAAGAGACCCAGTACTTC.

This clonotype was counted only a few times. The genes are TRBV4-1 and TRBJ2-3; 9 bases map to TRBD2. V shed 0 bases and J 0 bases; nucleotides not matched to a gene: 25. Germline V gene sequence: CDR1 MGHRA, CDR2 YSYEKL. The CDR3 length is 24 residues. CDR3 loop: CASSQDRSWWREGGPLPSTDTQYF. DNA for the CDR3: TGCGCCAGCAGCCAAGATCGGAGTTGGTGGCGGGAGGGTGGCCCCCTTCCTAGCACAGATACGCAGTATTTT.